Listed below are T cell receptor beta chains from one sample, sequenced in a study of T-cell reconstitution after alpha-beta-depleted transplantation in children. MiXCR, run by TCRdb on the PCR reads, gives a single entry per CDR3 protein. The table records just under 350,000 distinct CDR3 sequences, 15% to 20% of them present only once. The sequences come from PBMCs, mostly from graft donor cells, collected 360 days after TCRalphabeta/CD19-depleted stem cell transplant. Receptors originate from a male patient aged 2 to 10 who had a stem cell transplant for acute lymphoblastic leukemia, so the T cells may come from the graft donor. CDR3s include the opening cysteine and the closing phenylalanine or tryptophan. A D gene is named only where the DNA matches it firmly. Expanded clones are given a class, and other clones once, few, many or no size at all.

>NA|TRBV11-1|TRBD2|TRBJ2-7
CASSLAGARNEQYF
TGTGCCAGCAGCCTAGCGGGAGCGCGGAACGAGCAGTACTTC
>many|TRBV12-3/TRBV12-4|NA|TRBJ1-3
CASSFRRQWTGNTIYF
TGTGCCAGCAGTTTTCGCCGACAATGGACTGGAAACACCATATATTTT
>few|TRBV28|TRBD2|TRBJ2-7
CASSDSGTSKPQYF
TGTGCCAGCAGTGATAGCGGGACCTCCAAACCGCAGTACTTC
>many|TRBV20-1|NA|TRBJ2-1
CSASPGLLLFEQFF
TGCAGTGCTTCACCGGGACTGCTTCTTTTTGAGCAGTTCTTC
>many|TRBV5-6|NA|TRBJ1-4
CASSLRWNEKLFF
TGTGCCAGCAGCTTGCGGTGGAATGAAAAACTGTTTTTT
>many|TRBV12-3/TRBV12-4|TRBD2|TRBJ2-1
CASSRGGEQFF
TGTGCCAGCAGTCGCGGGGGTGAGCAGTTCTTC
>few|TRBV9|TRBD2|TRBJ2-7
CASSVSSGPLQGEQYF
TGTGCCAGCAGCGTATCTAGCGGGCCCCTTCAGGGGGAGCAGTACTTC
>few|TRBV10-2|NA|TRBJ2-6
CASSEVGSGANVLTF
TGCGCCAGCAGTGAAGTGGGCTCTGGGGCCAACGTCCTGACTTTC
>few|TRBV6-6|NA|TRBJ2-7
CASSYSSNEQYF
TGTGCCAGCAGTTACTCTTCCAACGAGCAGTACTTC
>NA|TRBV28|TRBD2|TRBJ2-1
CASSLGDYVQFF
TGTGCCAGCAGTTTAGGGGACTACGTTCAGTTCTTC
>few|TRBV6-2/TRBV6-3|TRBD2|TRBJ2-4
CASSFPGLALPLAKNIQYF
TGTGCCAGCAGTTTCCCCGGACTAGCCCTTCCTCTAGCCAAAAACATTCAGTACTTC
>many|TRBV19|TRBD1|TRBJ1-2
CASLQGTTNYGYTF
TGTGCCAGTCTACAGGGGACCACTAACTATGGCTACACCTTC
>NA|TRBV5-1|NA|TRBJ2-3
CASTQGGGVDTDTQYF
TGCGCCAGCACCCAAGGGGGGGGAGTGGACACAGATACGCAGTATTTT
>NA|TRBV7-8|NA|TRBJ1-5
CASSLGRTINQPQHF
TGTGCCAGCAGCTTAGGCAGGACTATCAATCAGCCCCAGCATTTT
>NA|TRBV6-1|TRBD2|TRBJ2-5
CASSSPREALETQYF
TGTGCCAGCAGCTCGCCCCGGGAGGCCTTGGAGACCCAGTACTTC
>NA|TRBV12-3/TRBV12-4|NA|TRBJ1-1
CASSPPRVLNTEAFF
TGTGCCAGCAGTCCCCCCAGGGTGCTGAACACTGAAGCTTTCTTT
>NA|TRBV20-1|TRBD2|TRBJ2-5
CSAPFGGSAETQYF
TGCAGTGCTCCCTTCGGGGGGAGCGCCGAGACCCAGTACTTC